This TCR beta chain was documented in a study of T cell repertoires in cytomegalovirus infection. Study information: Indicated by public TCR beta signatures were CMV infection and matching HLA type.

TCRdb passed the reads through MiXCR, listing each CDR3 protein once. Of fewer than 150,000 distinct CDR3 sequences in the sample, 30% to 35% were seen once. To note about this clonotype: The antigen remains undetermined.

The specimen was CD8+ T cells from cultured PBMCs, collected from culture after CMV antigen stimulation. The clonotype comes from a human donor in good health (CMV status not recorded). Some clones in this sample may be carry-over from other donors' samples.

CDR3: CASSPGTGRGAAGELFF. The DNA for the CDR3 is TGTGCCAGCAGTCCAGGGACAGGACGGGGTGCGGCCGGGGAGCTGTTTTTT. The chain links TRBV27 to TRBJ2-2; the match to TRBD1 covers 8 bases. The CDR3 length is 17 residues. The germline V gene encodes CDR1 MNHEY and CDR2 SMNVEV (reference sequence). V shed 5 bases, J shed 6 bases, and the junction held 14 bases outside the gene matches.